Following are 30 T cell receptor beta chains from one sample sequenced in a study of beta chain features in type 1 diabetes (dated 2018 in TCRdb). Library method: the immunoSEQ multiplex PCR assay. All of the isolated RNA was reverse transcribed with the High Capacity cDNA Reverse Transcription Kit, so expressed TCRB transcripts were sequenced. TCRdb retrieved this table from immuneACCESS and kept in-frame rearrangements only. Not all clones are present; in checked studies, unresolved V genes account for under half, and no reason is known for the remainder. Here the sample has 300,000 to 350,000 clones; 11% to 15% occur a single time. The ten largest clones take up 6.7% of the sample. Source material: central memory CD4+ T cells from blood. The origin of the receptors is a man aged 25 to 40 in good health.

This clone was found a few times. The rearrangement joins TRBV5-6 to TRBJ2-5; D may be TRBD1 or TRBD2 (6 bases each). The CDR3 sequence is 13 residues long. Germline-derived CDR1 and CDR2 are SGHDT and YYEEEE. V was shortened by 4 bases and J by 5 bases, with 12 bases between the two germline ends. The DNA of the CDR3 is TGTGCCAGCAGCCGGCCGGGGGCTGAGACCCAGTACTTC. Amino acids: CASSRPGAETQYF.

The chain recombines TRBV25-1 with TRBJ1-2, with TRBD1 as a possible D gene (5 bases). The CDR3 has 15 residues. Looked up from germline, CDR1 is MGHDK and CDR2 is SYGVNS. Trimming left V 5 bases short and J 8 bases short, with 21 bases between. CDR3 amino acids: CASSHVGAMGPGYTF. CDR3 DNA sequence: TGTGCCAGCAGTCATGTCGGGGCCATGGGGCCGGGCTACACCTTC.

This clone has just a few counts. This rearrangement joins TRBV5-4 to TRBJ1-2; D remains unclear. V was cut by 4 bases and J by 5 bases, with 9 bases left in between. The CDR3 spans 12 residues. The germline CDR1 and CDR2 sequences are SGHNT and YYREEE (reference sequence). CDR3 DNA sequence: TGTGCCAGCAGCCAAGATGCATATGGCTACACCTTC. Translated, it gives CASSQDAYGYTF.

The V gene is TRBV7-2, the J gene TRBJ2-5; 7 bases align to TRBD2. V lost 2 bases to trimming and J lost 5 bases; unmatched junction nucleotides: 8. The CDR3 is 15 amino acids. CDR1 and CDR2 (germline): SGHTA, FQGNSA. The CDR3, as DNA: TGTGCCAGCAGCTTATCCTCTATGGGGGGGGAGACCCAGTACTTC. It specifies CASSLSSMGGETQYF. Using reference TRBV7-2 and TRBJ2-5 for the parts outside the CDR3, the full variable domain is GAGVSQSPSNKVTEKGKDVELRCDPISGHTALYWYRQSLGQGLEFLIYFQGNSAPDKSGLPSDRFSAERTGGSVSTLTIQRTQQEDSAVYLCASSLSSMGGETQYFGPGTRLLVL.

This clone was counted a few times. The chain employs TRBV10-3 and TRBJ1-2; 9 nucleotides agree with TRBD1. Germline V gene lookup returns CDR1 ENHRY and CDR2 SYGVKD. The CDR3 has 16 amino acids. Trimming removed 2 bases from V and 1 base from J; junction bases left unmatched: 5. CDR3 protein: CAISETTGGHNYGYTF. Here the CDR3 DNA reads TGTGCCATCAGTGAGACCACAGGGGGCCATAACTATGGCTACACCTTC.

Written as DNA, the CDR3 is TGTGCCAGCCGACAACCTAACTATGGCTACACCTTC. Its translation: CASRQPNYGYTF. The V and J genes are TRBV25-1 and TRBJ1-2; D gene ambiguous. Trimming took off 8 bases at V and 0 bases at J, with 7 bases between the two ends. This CDR3 has 12 amino acids. Germline V gene data show CDR1 as MGHDK and CDR2 as SYGVNS.

This clone was seen only a few times. CDR3 sequence (DNA): TGTGCCAGCAGTTTAATTTTGCAGGGGGGCTATGGCTACACCTTC. Protein product: CASSLILQGGYGYTF. The genes are TRBV28 and TRBJ1-2; 7 positions match TRBD1. Germline V gives CDR1 MDHEN, CDR2 SYDVKM. There are 15 residues in the CDR3. After removal of 2 bases from V and 4 bases from J, the junction contained 7 bases not matched to a gene.

The DNA of the CDR3 is TGTGCCAGCAGTTTAGGAGTTAGCACAGATACGCAGTATTTT. Amino acids: CASSLGVSTDTQYF. The chain couples TRBV27 to TRBJ2-3; D unresolved. Germline V CDR1 and CDR2: MNHEY, SMNVEV (reference sequence). The CDR3 runs to 14 residues. Trimming took 2 bases from V and 0 from J, leaving 6 bases between them.

A few counts support this clone. The rearrangement links TRBV7-2 to TRBJ1-5; unclear D gene. Germline CDR1 is SGHTA and CDR2 is FQGNSA. The V end was cut by 3 bases, the J end by 0 bases, with 6 bases between. This CDR3 region has 14 residues. In nucleotides, the CDR3 is TGTGCCAGCAGCTTCCAGTTTAGCAATCAGCCCCAGCATTTT. Its protein product is CASSFQFSNQPQHF. The whole variable domain, filled in from reference TRBV7-2 and TRBJ1-5, reads GAGVSQSPSNKVTEKGKDVELRCDPISGHTALYWYRQSLGQGLEFLIYFQGNSAPDKSGLPSDRFSAERTGGSVSTLTIQRTQQEDSAVYLCASSFQFSNQPQHFGDGTRLSIL.

This clone was detected only a few times. This chain connects TRBV2 to TRBJ2-1; D is unresolved. Trimming took 1 base from V and 0 from J, leaving 7 bases between them. This CDR3 is 15 amino acids long. Germline CDR1 SNHLY, CDR2 FYNNEI. CDR3 sequence reads: CASSEGSISYNEQFF. CDR3 sequence (DNA): TGTGCCAGCAGTGAAGGGTCCATCTCCTACAATGAGCAGTTCTTC.

This clone occurred a few times. The rearrangement links TRBV11-2 to TRBJ2-2; no clear D. This CDR3 has 11 residues. The germline V and J ends were trimmed by 3 bases and 9 bases, with 5 bases remaining between them. Germline V gene data show CDR1 as SGHAT and CDR2 as FQNNGV. The CDR3 bases are TGTGCCAGCAGCTTTACTAGGGAGCTGTTTTTT. Translation: CASSFTRELFF.

This chain connects TRBV29-1 to TRBJ1-2; D unclear. There are 12 residues in the CDR3. With 0 bases removed from V and 5 bases from J, the gap between germline ends came to 7 bases. Per germline, CDR1 SQVTM and CDR2 ANQGSEA. The CDR3 spells CSVEDRLYGYTF. The CDR3 coding sequence is TGCAGCGTTGAAGATCGCCTATATGGCTACACCTTC. The variable domain in full, with the rest retrieved from reference TRBV29-1 and TRBJ1-2, is SAVISQKPSRDICQRGTSLTIQCQVDSQVTMMFWYRQQPGQSLTLIATANQGSEATYESGFVIDKFPISRPNLTFSTLTVSNMSPEDSSIYLCSVEDRLYGYTFGSGTRLTVV.

The table lists this clone with a few counts. The CDR3 DNA reads TGCGCCAGCAGCTTGGAGGGACAGAGCTATGGCTACACCTTC. This sequence encodes CASSLEGQSYGYTF. V and J are TRBV5-1 and TRBJ1-2, with 7 positions matching TRBD1. Germline V gene data show CDR1 as SGHRS and CDR2 as YFSETQ. V shed 0 bases and J 4 bases; nucleotides not matched to a gene: 3. This CDR3 has 14 residues.

This clone occurred a few times. The V and J genes are TRBV7-9 and TRBJ1-2, with TRBD1 matching over 7 bases. Germline values: CDR1 SEHNR, CDR2 FQNEAQ (reference sequence). The CDR3 loop spans 13 amino acids. V was pared by 6 bases and J by 7 bases, with 8 bases of the junction left unmatched. CDR3 bases: TGTGCCAGCAGTCGTACAGGGGAGGCTGGCTACACCTTC. Translation: CASSRTGEAGYTF.

This sequence joins TRBV4-3 and TRBJ2-1, with D possibly TRBD2 on 5 matching bases. The CDR3 is made up of 16 amino acids. The ends were cut back, 4 bases at V and 0 bases at J, with 13 bases in the middle. From germline, CDR1 is LGHNA and CDR2 YSLEER. In DNA form, the CDR3 reads TGCGCCAGCAGCCGGGCCGGGGTCGGCTCCTACAATGAGCAGTTCTTC. This encodes CASSRAGVGSYNEQFF.

There are a few counts of this clone. The rearrangement joins TRBV18 to TRBJ2-4, with 10 positions matching TRBD2. CDR1 is KGHSH and CDR2 is LQKENI in the germline V gene. The trim removed 3 bases at V and 9 bases at J, leaving 11 bases unmatched. The CDR3 runs 16 residues. CDR3 DNA: TGTGCCAGCTCACCTTCTCTAGCGGGAGCCCAGGCCATTCAGTACTTC. Encoded protein: CASSPSLAGAQAIQYF.

In its sample, this clone was seen a few times. J is TRBJ1-5 and V is TRBV6-5, with 7 nucleotides matching TRBD1. Trimming took 6 bases from V and 8 from J; bases not matched to a gene: 13. Germline V gene sequence: CDR1 MNHEY, CDR2 SVGAGI. CDR3 length equals 15 residues. This CDR3 reads CASRKGQRRTEPQHF. The DNA for the CDR3 is TGTGCCAGCAGAAAGGGACAGAGGAGGACCGAGCCCCAGCATTTT.

The chain carries TRBV11-2 and TRBJ1-1, with D perhaps TRBD1 (5 bases). In germline, CDR1 is SGHAT, CDR2 FQNNGV. The CDR3 totals 14 residues. V lost 3 bases to trimming and J lost 1 base, with 9 bases between them. The CDR3 bases are TGTGCCAGCAGCTTTAGGGACGGGAACACTGAAGCTTTCTTT. Amino acids: CASSFRDGNTEAFF.

CDR3 loop: CASSSPPHEQFF. DNA of the CDR3: TGTGCCAGCAGCTCCCCTCCCCATGAGCAGTTCTTC. This chain uses TRBV7-2 with TRBJ2-1, with D uncertain. CDR1 and CDR2 (germline): SGHTA, FQGNSA. V was trimmed by 4 bases and J by 8 bases, leaving 9 bases between them. The length of the CDR3 is 12 residues.

This clone was detected a few times. This sequence joins TRBV27 and TRBJ1-4; 7 bases agree with TRBD1. This CDR3 has 15 amino acids. From germline, CDR1 is MNHEY and CDR2 SMNVEV (reference sequence). The V segment lost 8 bases and the J segment 5 bases; nucleotides outside the gene matches: 11. CDR3 in DNA: TGTGCCAGCGGGACCTCAGGGGGAAGAAATGAAAAACTGTTTTTT. Its translation: CASGTSGGRNEKLFF. The entire variable domain, with the rest obtained from reference TRBV27 and TRBJ1-4, is as follows: EAQVTQNPRYLITVTGKKLTVTCSQNMNHEYMSWYRQDPGLGLRQIYYSMNVEVTDKGDVPEGYKVSRKEKRNFPLILESPSPNQTSLYFCASGTSGGRNEKLFFGSGTQLSVL.

Concerning this clone: The junction shows a germline mismatch at one end, possibly a read error. The chain recombines TRBV7-7 with TRBJ2-5; D not resolved. CDR3 length: 15 residues. Germline V gene lookup returns CDR1 SSHAT and CDR2 FNYEAQ (reference sequence). The CDR3 nucleotides are TGTGCTAGCAGCTTAAGTTGGTCCGGCCAAGAGACCCAGTACTTC. It translates to CASSLSWSGQETQYF.

V is TRBV12-2 and J is TRBJ1-1; TRBD1 reflects the table's D call only, with no check against the DNA. TRBV12-2 is assigned pseudogene status. The length of the CDR3 is 18 residues. CDR3 region: CASRLAPVAGDKNTEAFF. For the CDR3, the DNA is TGTGCAAGTCGCTTAGCTCCGGTCGCAGGGGACAAGAACACTGAAGCTTTCTTT.

This clone came up a few times. The V and J genes are TRBV7-2 and TRBJ2-5; TRBD2 aligns across 16 bases. The CDR3 contains 17 residues. V gave up 5 bases and J gave up 3 bases; unmatched junction bases: 6. CDR1 SGHTA and CDR2 FQGNSA come from the germline V gene. CDR3 sequence (DNA): TGTGCCAGCAGCCCCGGGACTAGCGGGGGGGCAAAAGAGACCCAGTACTTC. Translating gives CASSPGTSGGAKETQYF.

This clone was seen a few times. J is TRBJ1-1 and V is TRBV5-8, with D possibly being TRBD1 (6 bases). Trimming left V 6 bases short and J 0 bases short, with 15 bases between. CDR1 is SGHTS, CDR2 YDEGEE, per germline. The CDR3 runs to 15 residues. Here the CDR3 DNA reads TGTGCCAGCAACGAACAGGGACGGATGAACACTGAAGCTTTCTTT. It is translated as CASNEQGRMNTEAFF.

This chain links TRBV21-1 with TRBJ2-7; TRBD2 reflects the table's D call only, with no check against the DNA. TRBV21-1 represents a pseudogene. The CDR3 is 15 amino acids. The CDR3 protein is CASSNSGGLASEQYV. The DNA of the CDR3 is TGTGCCAGCAGCAATAGCGGGGGACTAGCGTCCGAGCAGTACGTC.

The gene calls are TRBV7-2 and TRBJ2-3; D not certain. V was shortened by 5 bases and J by 4 bases, with 7 bases between the two germline ends. Germline CDR1 reads SGHTA; CDR2 reads FQGNSA. This CDR3 has 12 amino acids. CDR3: CASSPPSDTQYF. CDR3 DNA: TGTGCCAGCAGCCCCCCATCAGATACGCAGTATTTT.

This clone was seen repeatedly, ten times or more. The chain combines TRBV14 with TRBJ2-4; D is unresolved. This CDR3 spans 14 amino acids. Germline V gene data show CDR1 as SGHDN and CDR2 as FVKESK. V lost 5 bases and J lost 7, with 15 bases in between. The CDR3 DNA reads as TGTGCCAGCAGCTCCCTGAACGGCCCGAACATTCAGTACTTC. It specifies CASSSLNGPNIQYF.

In this sample, this clone turned up many times. The CDR3 reads CASSPLGTAGANVLTF. CDR3 DNA: TGTGCCAGCAGCCCCCTAGGGACAGCTGGGGCCAACGTCCTGACTTTC. This rearrangement joins TRBV14 to TRBJ2-6, with 7 nucleotides matching TRBD1. CDR1 and CDR2 (germline): SGHDN, FVKESK. V shed 4 bases, J shed 2 bases, and the junction held 5 bases outside the gene matches. This CDR3 is 16 amino acids long.

This clone showed up just a few times. The gene calls are TRBV4-1 and TRBJ2-5, with 8 nucleotides matching TRBD1. J lost 3 bases, V lost 5 bases, and 8 bases had no gene match. The CDR3 runs to 15 residues. Germline V gene lookup returns CDR1 MGHRA and CDR2 YSYEKL. The CDR3, as DNA: TGCGCCAGCAGCAGGTCACCGGGACAGGAAGAGACCCAGTACTTC. It translates to CASSRSPGQEETQYF.

The gene calls are TRBV9 and TRBJ1-2, with D possibly being TRBD1 (5 bases). V lost 4 bases to trimming and J lost 4 bases, with 14 bases between them. The CDR3 spans 14 residues. The germline gives CDR1 SGDLS, CDR2 YYNGEE. CDR3 in DNA: TGTGCCAGCAGCCCCGGGCAGGGCACCTATGGCTACACCTTC. Amino acid sequence: CASSPGQGTYGYTF. Full variable domain (missing parts from reference TRBV9 and TRBJ1-2): DSGVTQTPKHLITATGQRVTLRCSPRSGDLSVYWYQQSLDQGLQFLIQYYNGEERAKGNILERFSAQQFPDLHSELNLSSLELGDSALYFCASSPGQGTYGYTFGSGTRLTVV.